This T cell receptor (beta chain) is from a study of T cells in Graves' hyperthyroidism and ophthalmopathy. RNA transcripts served as the template for amplifying TCR beta CDR3 regions. First-round RT-PCR targeting the TCR CDR3 was performed with the HTBI primer set. MiXCR, applied by TCRdb to the multiplex PCR reads, yields one record per CDR3 protein. The sample has around 350,000 distinct CDR3 sequences, about a sixth seen once. Regarding the study as a whole: Most thyroid clonotypes expanded above 0.001 appeared in blood too.

As regards this clonotype: Its antigen is unidentified.

Trimming shortened V by 3 bases and J by 0 bases, and 9 bases separated the two germline ends. CDR1 and CDR2 from the germline V gene are SNHLY and FYNNEI. The CDR3 consists of 15 residues. V is TRBV2 and J is TRBJ2-1; D gene uncertain. The receptor was derived from a woman in her 30s with Graves' hyperthyroidism that later progressed to Graves' ophthalmopathy. Sequencing was done on a sample of blood. CDR3 DNA: TGTGCCAGCAGTGAGAGGTTGAGCTCCTACAATGAGCAGTTCTTC. Protein sequence: CASSERLSSYNEQFF.